The TCR beta chain described here comes from a study of identical twins. Study-wide findings and caveats: Excess sharing between twins was weaker in beta out-of-frame sequences.

This CDR3 contains 15 residues. Germline V gene lookup returns CDR1 MNHNS and CDR2 SASEGT. The V segment lost 6 bases and the J segment 2 bases; nucleotides outside the gene matches: 5. To note about this clonotype: What it recognizes is unknown.

Template switching created a universal primer site, and the cDNA included unique molecular identifiers. TCRdb reprocessed the 5' RACE reads with MiXCR, giving one entry per CDR3 protein. The table lists roughly 770,000 distinct CDR3 sequences, about 18% of them singletons. Another study also made use of these data, one on T cells expressing NK-cell markers. Per that study: For over five donors, the dominant NKG2C+ clonotypes made up about 1.0-8% of their CD8+ T cells.

Sequenced: PBMCs. The sequence was collected from a young woman in good health. The chain links TRBV6-1 to TRBJ1-4, with TRBD1 matching 8 bases. The CDR3 DNA reads as TGTGCCAGCAGGACAGGGGTAGCCACTAATGAAAAACTGTTTTTT. It codes for CASRTGVATNEKLFF.